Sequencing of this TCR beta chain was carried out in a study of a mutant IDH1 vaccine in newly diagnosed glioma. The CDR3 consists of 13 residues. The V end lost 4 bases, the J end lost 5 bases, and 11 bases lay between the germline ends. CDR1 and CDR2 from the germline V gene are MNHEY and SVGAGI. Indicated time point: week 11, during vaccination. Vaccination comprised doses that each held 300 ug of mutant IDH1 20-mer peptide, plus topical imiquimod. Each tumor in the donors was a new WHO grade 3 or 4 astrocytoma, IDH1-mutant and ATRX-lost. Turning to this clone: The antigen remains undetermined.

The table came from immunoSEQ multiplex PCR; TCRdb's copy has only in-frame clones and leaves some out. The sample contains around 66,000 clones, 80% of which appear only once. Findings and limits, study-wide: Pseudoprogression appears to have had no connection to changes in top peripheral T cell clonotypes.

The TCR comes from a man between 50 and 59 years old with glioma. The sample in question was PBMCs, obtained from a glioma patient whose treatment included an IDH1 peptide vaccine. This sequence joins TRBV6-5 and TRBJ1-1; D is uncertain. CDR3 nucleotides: TGTGCCAGCAGTTGGGCAGGCCGGACTGAAGCTTTCTTT. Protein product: CASSWAGRTEAFF.